This TCR beta chain was retrieved from a study of cytomegalovirus exposure and HLA in healthy donors. From germline, CDR1 is SGHVT and CDR2 SQSDAQ. The CDR3 is made up of 15 amino acids. Unmatched junction bases numbered 10, after V lost 7 bases and J lost 2 bases. Study-level findings and limits: HLA-A and HLA-B allele assignments for most subjects were reportedly predicted accurately using TCR beta sequences. When a later analysis compared HLA-associated TCR beta chains with equally common others, the HLA-associated chains turned out to be more clonally expanded and to have lower generation probabilities. Per published reports, the classifier diagnosed cytomegalovirus status with high specificity and sensitivity. Specificity of a few CMV-associated chains for CMV antigens was verified in vitro.

Vbeta (60) and Jbeta (13) primers were used in the PCR. The table came from immunoSEQ multiplex PCR; TCRdb's copy has only in-frame clones and leaves some out. The table records more than 110,000 clones, around 80% of them present only once. This clone has only a few counts. The antigen remains unidentified. The sample consisted of PBMCs. The sequence was collected from a man aged 30 to 39 in good health and CMV-seropositive. The V and J genes are TRBV7-4 and TRBJ2-7; 8 positions agree with TRBD1. CDR3 sequence (DNA): TGTGCCAGCACCGACTTCCCACAGGGGGCCTACGAGCAGTACTTC. It yields the protein CASTDFPQGAYEQYF.